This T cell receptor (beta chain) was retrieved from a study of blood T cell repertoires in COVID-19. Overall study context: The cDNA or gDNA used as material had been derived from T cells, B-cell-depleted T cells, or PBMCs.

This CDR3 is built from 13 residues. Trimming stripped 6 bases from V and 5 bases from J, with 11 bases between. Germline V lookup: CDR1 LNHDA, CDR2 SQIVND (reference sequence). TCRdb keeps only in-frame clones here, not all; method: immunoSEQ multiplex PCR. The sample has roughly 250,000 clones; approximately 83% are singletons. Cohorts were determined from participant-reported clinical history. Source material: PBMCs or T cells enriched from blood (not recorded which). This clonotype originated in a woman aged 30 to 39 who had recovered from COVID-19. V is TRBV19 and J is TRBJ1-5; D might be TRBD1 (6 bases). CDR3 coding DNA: TGTGCCAGTAGCGAACAGGGAGATCAGCCCCAGCATTTT. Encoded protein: CASSEQGDQPQHF.